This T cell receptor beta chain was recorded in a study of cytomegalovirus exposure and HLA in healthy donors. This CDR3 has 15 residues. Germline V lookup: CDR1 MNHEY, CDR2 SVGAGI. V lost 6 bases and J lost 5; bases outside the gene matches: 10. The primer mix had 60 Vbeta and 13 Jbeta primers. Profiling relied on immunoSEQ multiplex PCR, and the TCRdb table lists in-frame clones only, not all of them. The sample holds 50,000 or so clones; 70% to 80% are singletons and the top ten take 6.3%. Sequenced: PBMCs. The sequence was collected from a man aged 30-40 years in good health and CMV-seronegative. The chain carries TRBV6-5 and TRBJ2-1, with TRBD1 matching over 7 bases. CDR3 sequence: CASSPPETGNNEQFF. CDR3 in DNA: TGTGCCAGCAGCCCGCCCGAGACAGGGAACAATGAGCAGTTCTTC.